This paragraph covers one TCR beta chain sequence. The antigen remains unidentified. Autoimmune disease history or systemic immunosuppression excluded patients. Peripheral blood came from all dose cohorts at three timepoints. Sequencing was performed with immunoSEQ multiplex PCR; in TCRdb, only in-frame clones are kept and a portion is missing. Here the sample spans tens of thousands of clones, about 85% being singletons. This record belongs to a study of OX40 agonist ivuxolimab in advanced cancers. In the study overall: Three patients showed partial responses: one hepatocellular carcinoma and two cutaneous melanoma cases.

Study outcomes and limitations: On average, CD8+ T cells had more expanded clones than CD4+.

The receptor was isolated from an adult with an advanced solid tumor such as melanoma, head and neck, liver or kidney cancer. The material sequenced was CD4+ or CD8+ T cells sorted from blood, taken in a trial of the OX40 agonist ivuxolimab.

The CDR3 nucleotides read TGTGCCAGCAGCAGGGACTATAACTACGAGCAGTACTTC. Protein sequence: CASSRDYNYEQYF. The J gene is TRBJ2-7, the V gene TRBV2; TRBD2 matches 7 bases. Germline CDR1 is SNHLY and CDR2 is FYNNEI. The CDR3 loop spans 13 amino acids. J gave up 3 bases and V 6 bases, and 5 bases lay outside the gene matches.